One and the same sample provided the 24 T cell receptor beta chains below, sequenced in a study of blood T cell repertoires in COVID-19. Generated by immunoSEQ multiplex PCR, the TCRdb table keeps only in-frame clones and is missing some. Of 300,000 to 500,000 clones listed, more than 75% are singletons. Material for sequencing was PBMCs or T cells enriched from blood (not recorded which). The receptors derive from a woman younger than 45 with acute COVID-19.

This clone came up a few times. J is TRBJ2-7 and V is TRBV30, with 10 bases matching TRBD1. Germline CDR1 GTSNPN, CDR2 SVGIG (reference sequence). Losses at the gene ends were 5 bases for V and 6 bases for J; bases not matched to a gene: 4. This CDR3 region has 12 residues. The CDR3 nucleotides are TGTGCCTGGGGACAGGGGGTGGGCGAGCAGTACTTC. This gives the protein CAWGQGVGEQYF.

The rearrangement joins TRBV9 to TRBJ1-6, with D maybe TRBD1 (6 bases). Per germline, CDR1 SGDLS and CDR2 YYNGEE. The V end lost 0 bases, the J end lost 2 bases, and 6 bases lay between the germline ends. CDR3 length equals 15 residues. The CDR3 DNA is TGTGCCAGCAGCGTAGCAGGGGCCTATAATTCACCCCTCCACTTT. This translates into CASSVAGAYNSPLHF.

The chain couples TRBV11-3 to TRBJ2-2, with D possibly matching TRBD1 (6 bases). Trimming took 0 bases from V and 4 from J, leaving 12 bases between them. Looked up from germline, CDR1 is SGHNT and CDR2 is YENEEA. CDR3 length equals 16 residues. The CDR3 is CASSLDRGRGTGELFF. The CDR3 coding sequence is TGTGCCAGCAGCTTAGACAGGGGACGCGGCACCGGGGAGCTGTTTTTT.

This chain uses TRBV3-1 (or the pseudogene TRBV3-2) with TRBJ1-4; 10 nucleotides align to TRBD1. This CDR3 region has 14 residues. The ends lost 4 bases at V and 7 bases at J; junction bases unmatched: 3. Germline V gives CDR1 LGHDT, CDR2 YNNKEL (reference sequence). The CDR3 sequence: CASSRQGAGEKLFF. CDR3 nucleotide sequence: TGTGCCAGCAGCCGACAGGGGGCGGGTGAAAAACTGTTTTTT.

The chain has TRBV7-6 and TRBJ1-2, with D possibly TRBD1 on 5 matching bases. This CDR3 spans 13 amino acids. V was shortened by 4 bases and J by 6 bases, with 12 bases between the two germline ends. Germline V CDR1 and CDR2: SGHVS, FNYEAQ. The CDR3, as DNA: TGTGCCAGCAGCTCAGGGTTGCTGGATGGCTACACCTTC. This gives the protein CASSSGLLDGYTF.

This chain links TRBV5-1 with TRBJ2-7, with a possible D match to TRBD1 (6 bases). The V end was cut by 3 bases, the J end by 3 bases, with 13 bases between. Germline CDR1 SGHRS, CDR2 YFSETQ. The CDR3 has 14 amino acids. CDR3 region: CASSSPGHLYEQYF. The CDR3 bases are TGCGCCAGCAGCTCCCCGGGACATCTCTACGAGCAGTACTTC.

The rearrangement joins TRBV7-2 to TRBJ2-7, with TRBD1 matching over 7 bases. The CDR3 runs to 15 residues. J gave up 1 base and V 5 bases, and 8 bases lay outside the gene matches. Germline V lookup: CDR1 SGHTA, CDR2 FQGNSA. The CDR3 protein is CASSKSGTVSYEQYF. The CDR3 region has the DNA TGTGCCAGCAGCAAGTCCGGGACAGTATCCTACGAGCAGTACTTC.

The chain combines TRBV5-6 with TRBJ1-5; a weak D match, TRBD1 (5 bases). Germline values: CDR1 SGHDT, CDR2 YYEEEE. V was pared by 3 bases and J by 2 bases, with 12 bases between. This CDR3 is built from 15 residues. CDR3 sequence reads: CASSSWTFGNQPQHF. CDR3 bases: TGTGCCAGCAGCTCGTGGACATTTGGCAATCAGCCCCAGCATTTT.

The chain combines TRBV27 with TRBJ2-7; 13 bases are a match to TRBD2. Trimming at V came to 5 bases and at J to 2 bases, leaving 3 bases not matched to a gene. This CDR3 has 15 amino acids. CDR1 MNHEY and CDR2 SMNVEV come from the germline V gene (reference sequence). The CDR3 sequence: CASSRGTSGAYEQYF. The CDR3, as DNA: TGTGCCAGCAGTCGTGGGACTAGCGGGGCCTACGAGCAGTACTTC.

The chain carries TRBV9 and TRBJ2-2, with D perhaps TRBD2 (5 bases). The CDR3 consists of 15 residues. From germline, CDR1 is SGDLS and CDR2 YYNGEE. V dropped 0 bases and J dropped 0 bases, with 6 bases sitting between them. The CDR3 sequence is CASSVGLSNTGELFF. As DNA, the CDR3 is TGTGCCAGCAGCGTAGGACTATCGAACACCGGGGAGCTGTTTTTT.

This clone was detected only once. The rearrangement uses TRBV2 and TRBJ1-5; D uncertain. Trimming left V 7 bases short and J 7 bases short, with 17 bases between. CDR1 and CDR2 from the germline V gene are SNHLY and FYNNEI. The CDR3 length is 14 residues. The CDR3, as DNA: TGTGCCAGCAAGGAAGTGTTAGCGGACCAGCCCCAGCATTTT. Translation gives CASKEVLADQPQHF.

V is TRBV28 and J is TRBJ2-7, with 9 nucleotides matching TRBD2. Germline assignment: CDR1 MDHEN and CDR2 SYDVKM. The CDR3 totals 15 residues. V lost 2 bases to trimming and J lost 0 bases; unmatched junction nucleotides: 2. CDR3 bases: TGTGCCAGCAGTTTAGTAGCGGGGGACTCCTACGAGCAGTACTTC. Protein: CASSLVAGDSYEQYF. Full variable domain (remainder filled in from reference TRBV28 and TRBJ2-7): DVKVTQSSRYLVKRTGEKVFLECVQDMDHENMFWYRQDPGLGLRLIYFSYDVKMKEKGDIPEGYSVSREKKERFSLILESASTNQTSMYLCASSLVAGDSYEQYFGPGTRLTVT.

CDR3 in DNA: TGTGCCAGCAGCCAAGGCCGGGGGTCGAACACTGAAGCTTTCTTT. It specifies CASSQGRGSNTEAFF. The V gene is TRBV4-2, the J gene TRBJ1-1, with TRBD1 as a possible D gene (5 bases). In germline, CDR1 is LGHNA, CDR2 YNFKEQ. Trimming pared 1 base from V and 1 base from J, leaving 10 bases between. CDR3 size: 15 residues.

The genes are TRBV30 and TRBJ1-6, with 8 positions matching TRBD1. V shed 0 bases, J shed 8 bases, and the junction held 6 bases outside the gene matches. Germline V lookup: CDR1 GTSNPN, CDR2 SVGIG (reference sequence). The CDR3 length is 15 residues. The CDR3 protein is CAWSVSRGRDSPLHF. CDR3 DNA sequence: TGTGCCTGGAGTGTAAGCAGGGGGCGAGATTCACCCCTCCACTTT. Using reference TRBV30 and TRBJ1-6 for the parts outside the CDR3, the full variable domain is SQTIHQWPATLVQPVGSPLSLECTVEGTSNPNLYWYRQAAGRGLQLLFYSVGIGQISSEVPQNLSASRPQDRQFILSSKKLLLSDSGFYLCAWSVSRGRDSPLHFGNGTRLTVT.

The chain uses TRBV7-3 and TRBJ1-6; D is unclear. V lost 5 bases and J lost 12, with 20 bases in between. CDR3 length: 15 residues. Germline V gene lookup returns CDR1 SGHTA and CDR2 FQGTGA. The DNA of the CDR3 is TGTGCCAGCAGCCGCGTAGGTGGAGGGTATGAACCCCTCCACTTT. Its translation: CASSRVGGGYEPLHF. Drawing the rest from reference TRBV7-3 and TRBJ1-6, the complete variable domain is GAGVSQTPSNKVTEKGKYVELRCDPISGHTALYWYRQSLGQGPEFLIYFQGTGAADDSGLPNDRFFAVRPEGSVSTLKIQRTERGDSAVYLCASSRVGGGYEPLHFGNGTRLTVT.

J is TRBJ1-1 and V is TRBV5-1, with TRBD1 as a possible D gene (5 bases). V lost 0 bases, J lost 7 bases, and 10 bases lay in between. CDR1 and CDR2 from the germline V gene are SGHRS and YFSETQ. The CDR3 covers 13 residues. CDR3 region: CASSLGLTVEAFF. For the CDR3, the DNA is TGCGCCAGCAGCTTGGGCTTGACAGTTGAAGCTTTCTTT.

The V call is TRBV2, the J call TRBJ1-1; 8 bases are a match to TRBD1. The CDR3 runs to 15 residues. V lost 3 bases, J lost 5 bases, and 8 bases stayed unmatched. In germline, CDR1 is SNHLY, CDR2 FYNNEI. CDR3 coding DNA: TGTGCCAGCAGTGACTTTACAGGGGGAGGAACTGAAGCTTTCTTT. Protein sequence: CASSDFTGGGTEAFF.

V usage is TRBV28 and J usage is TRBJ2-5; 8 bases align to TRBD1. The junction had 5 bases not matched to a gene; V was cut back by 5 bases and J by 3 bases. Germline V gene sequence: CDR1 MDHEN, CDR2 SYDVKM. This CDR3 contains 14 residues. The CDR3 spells CASSQDRVEETQYF. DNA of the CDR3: TGTGCCAGCAGTCAGGACAGGGTTGAAGAGACCCAGTACTTC.

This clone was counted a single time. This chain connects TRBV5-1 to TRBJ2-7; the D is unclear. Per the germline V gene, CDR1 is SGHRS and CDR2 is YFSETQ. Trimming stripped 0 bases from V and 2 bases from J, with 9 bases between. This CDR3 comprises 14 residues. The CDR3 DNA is TGCGCCAGCAGCTTGGACTCTACTACCTACGAGCAGTACTTC. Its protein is CASSLDSTTYEQYF.

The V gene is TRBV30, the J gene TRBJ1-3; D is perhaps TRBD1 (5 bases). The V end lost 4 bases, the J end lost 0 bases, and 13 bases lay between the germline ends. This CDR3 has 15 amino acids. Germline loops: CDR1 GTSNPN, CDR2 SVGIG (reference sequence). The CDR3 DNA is TGTGCCTGGACGAAGGGGACTATCTCTGGAAACACCATATATTTT. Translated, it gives CAWTKGTISGNTIYF.

The CDR3 reads CASSFTLEIGADTQYF. The CDR3 DNA reads TGCGCCAGCAGCTTCACCTTGGAAATAGGGGCAGATACGCAGTATTTT. The rearrangement links TRBV5-1 to TRBJ2-3; perhaps TRBD1 as D (5 bases). CDR1 is SGHRS and CDR2 is YFSETQ in the germline V gene. The length of the CDR3 is 16 residues. Between the trimmed V and J ends, which lost 2 bases and 4 bases, there was a span of 17 bases.

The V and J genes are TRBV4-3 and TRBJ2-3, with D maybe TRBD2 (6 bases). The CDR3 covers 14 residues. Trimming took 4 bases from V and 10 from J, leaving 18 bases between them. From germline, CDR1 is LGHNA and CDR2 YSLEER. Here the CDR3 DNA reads TGCGCCAGCAGCCCCAGGACTAACCTAGGGGCGCAGTATTTT. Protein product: CASSPRTNLGAQYF.

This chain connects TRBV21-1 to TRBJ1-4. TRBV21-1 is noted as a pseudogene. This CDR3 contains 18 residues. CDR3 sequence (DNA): TGTGCCAGCAATGAGAGTCAGGAGGAGGGACTAACTAATGAAAAACTGTTTTTT. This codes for CASNESQEEGLTNEKLFF.

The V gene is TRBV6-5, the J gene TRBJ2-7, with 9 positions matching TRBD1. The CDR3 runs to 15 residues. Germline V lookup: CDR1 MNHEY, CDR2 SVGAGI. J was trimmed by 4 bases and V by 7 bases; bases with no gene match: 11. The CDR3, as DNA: TGTGCCAGCACCTATATGGACAGGGGCGATTACGAGCAGTACTTC. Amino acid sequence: CASTYMDRGDYEQYF.